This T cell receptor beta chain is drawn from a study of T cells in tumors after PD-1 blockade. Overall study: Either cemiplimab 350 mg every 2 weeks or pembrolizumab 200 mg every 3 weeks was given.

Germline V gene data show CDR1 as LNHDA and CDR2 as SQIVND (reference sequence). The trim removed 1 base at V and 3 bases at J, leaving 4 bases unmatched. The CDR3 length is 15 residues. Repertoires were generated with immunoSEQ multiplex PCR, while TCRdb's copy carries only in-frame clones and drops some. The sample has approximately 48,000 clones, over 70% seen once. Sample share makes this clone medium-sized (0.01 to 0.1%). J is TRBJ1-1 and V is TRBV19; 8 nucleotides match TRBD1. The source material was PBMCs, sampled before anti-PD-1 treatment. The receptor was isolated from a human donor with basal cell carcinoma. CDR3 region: CASSIVSRGHTEAFF. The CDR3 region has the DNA TGTGCCAGTAGTATAGTATCCAGGGGGCACACTGAAGCTTTCTTT.